This entry is about one T cell receptor beta chain. With 6 bases clipped from V and 6 bases from J, the junction kept 9 bases outside the gene matches. Germline V gene sequence: CDR1 SNHLY, CDR2 FYNNEI. This CDR3 region has 15 residues. The sample belongs to a study of T cell responses to AZD1222 COVID-19 vaccine. Across the whole study: Whether given at about 4 or about 12 weeks, second doses were pooled.

Libraries were prepared by immunoSEQ multiplex PCR; TCRdb keeps only in-frame clonotypes and omits some of them. The sample has about 150,000 clones; nearly 90% are singletons. The sequences come from peripheral blood, collected on day 0 of AZD1222 vaccination. The rearrangement links TRBV2 to TRBJ2-7, with TRBD2 matching over 12 bases. The clonotype originates from an adult in good health. In nucleotides, the CDR3 is TGTGCCAGCAGACTAGCGGGAGGTCCCCCGGCCGAGCAGTACTTC. Translation: CASRLAGGPPAEQYF.